What follows are 28 T cell receptor beta chains derived from one specimen sequenced in a study of cytomegalovirus exposure and HLA in healthy donors. The PCR had 60 Vbeta and 13 Jbeta primers. Clones were sequenced by immunoSEQ multiplex PCR, and TCRdb holds only the in-frame ones, with some missing. The table shows 150,000 to 160,000 clones, with 74% occurring only once. The sample was PBMCs. These receptors all come from a man aged 25 to 40 in good health and CMV-seronegative.

This clone was seen only a few times. This chain links TRBV7-9 with TRBJ1-1; D is unresolved. CDR3 length equals 15 residues. Trimming shortened V by 5 bases and J by 1 base, and 14 bases separated the two germline ends. Germline CDR1 and CDR2: SEHNR and FQNEAQ (reference sequence). For the CDR3, the DNA is TGTGCCAGCAGCCGAGGTGGAACCCAGAACACTGAAGCTTTCTTT. Its translation is CASSRGGTQNTEAFF. The variable domain in full, with the rest retrieved from reference TRBV7-9 and TRBJ1-1, is DTGVSQNPRHKITKRGQNVTFRCDPISEHNRLYWYRQTLGQGPEFLTYFQNEAQLEKSRLLSDRFSAERPKGSFSTLEIQRTEQGDSAMYLCASSRGGTQNTEAFFGQGTRLTVV.

This clone was found a few times. The V call is TRBV29-1, the J call TRBJ2-6, with 7 bases fitting TRBD1. The CDR3 has 16 amino acids. With 7 bases clipped from V and 0 bases from J, the junction kept 9 bases outside the gene matches. The germline V gene has CDR1 SQVTM and CDR2 ANQGSEA. CDR3 bases: TGCAGCGCCGCCGGGACAGAGCTCTCTGGGGCCAACGTCCTGACTTTC. It is translated as CSAAGTELSGANVLTF. The full variable domain, rest sourced from reference TRBV29-1 and TRBJ2-6, is SAVISQKPSRDICQRGTSLTIQCQVDSQVTMMFWYRQQPGQSLTLIATANQGSEATYESGFVIDKFPISRPNLTFSTLTVSNMSPEDSSIYLCSAAGTELSGANVLTFGAGSRLTVL.

This clone was counted only a few times. The rearrangement links TRBV4-1 to TRBJ2-7; 7 nucleotides line up with TRBD2. Germline lookup yields CDR1 MGHRA and CDR2 YSYEKL. V lost 1 base, J lost 3 bases, and 15 bases stayed unmatched. The CDR3 sequence is 18 residues long. CDR3 DNA: TGCGCCAGCAGCCAAGTGGATTTTGTCGGGGGGTCCTTCTACGAGCAGTACTTC. Translated: CASSQVDFVGGSFYEQYF.

The CDR3 DNA reads TGTGCCATCAGTGACAACAGGGGCTACGAGCAGTACTTC. Its protein product is CAISDNRGYEQYF. V usage is TRBV10-3 and J usage is TRBJ2-7, with 7 bases fitting TRBD1. Germline V gene sequence: CDR1 ENHRY, CDR2 SYGVKD. CDR3 length equals 13 residues. Unmatched junction bases numbered 2, after V lost 3 bases and J lost 3 bases.

The V call is TRBV27, the J call TRBJ1-1, with TRBD1 matching 10 bases. There are 14 residues in the CDR3. In germline, CDR1 is MNHEY, CDR2 SMNVEV (reference sequence). V trimming: 6 bases; J trimming: 4 bases; junction bases outside the gene matches: 5. CDR3 nucleotide sequence: TGTGCCAGCAGCCCCGACAGGGGGCGCACTGAAGCTTTCTTT. Translated: CASSPDRGRTEAFF.

The CDR3 loop is CAGKRGSYEQYF. The CDR3 DNA reads as TGTGCCGGGAAGCGGGGCTCCTACGAGCAGTACTTC. The J gene is TRBJ2-7, the V gene TRBV6-1; TRBD2 matches 7 bases. CDR3 length equals 12 residues. The germline V gene encodes CDR1 MNHNS and CDR2 SASEGT. The V segment lost 11 bases and the J segment 0 bases; nucleotides outside the gene matches: 4.

The chain recombines TRBV19 with TRBJ2-1; 9 bases are a match to TRBD2. Germline V gives CDR1 LNHDA, CDR2 SQIVND (reference sequence). The CDR3 sequence is 15 residues long. Trimming removed 3 bases from V and 5 bases from J; junction bases left unmatched: 5. In DNA, the CDR3 is TGTGCCAGTAGTATCATAGCGGGGGACCACAATGAGCAGTTCTTC. Translation gives CASSIIAGDHNEQFF.

This chain uses TRBV15 with TRBJ2-7; TRBD2 agrees at 9 bases. Germline assignment: CDR1 LNHNV and CDR2 YYDKDF (reference sequence). The trim removed 0 bases at V and 6 bases at J, leaving 6 bases unmatched. CDR3 length: 15 amino acids. CDR3 amino acids: CATSRDFSGGREQYF. CDR3 nucleotide sequence: TGTGCCACCAGCAGAGATTTTAGCGGGGGACGCGAGCAGTACTTC.

This clone has just one count. The chain has TRBV10-3 and TRBJ1-5; TRBD1 agrees at 8 bases. V was pared by 10 bases and J by 3 bases, with 11 bases of the junction left unmatched. The CDR3 loop spans 15 amino acids. The germline V gene encodes CDR1 ENHRY and CDR2 SYGVKD. CDR3 nucleotides: TGTGCCACAAATCCGGGACAGGACTTCAATCAGCCCCAGCATTTT. It codes for CATNPGQDFNQPQHF.

A note on this clone: Other DNA variants within this sample encode the same CDR3. The CDR3 bases are TGTGCCAGCAGCGCACAGAGCTCTGGGGCCAACGTCCTGACTTTC. Protein sequence: CASSAQSSGANVLTF. This chain links TRBV7-2 with TRBJ2-6, with no clear D. CDR3 length equals 15 residues. Germline values: CDR1 SGHTA, CDR2 FQGNSA. V lost 5 bases to trimming and J lost 0 bases, with 8 bases between them.

This clone appeared once. The V gene is TRBV6-6, the J gene TRBJ2-7, with D unclear. Germline values: CDR1 MNHNY, CDR2 SVGAGI (reference sequence). V lost 7 bases to trimming and J lost 3 bases, with 16 bases between them. The CDR3 has 14 residues. The CDR3 reads CASTLGLTGYEQYF. The CDR3 nucleotides are TGTGCCAGCACCCTTGGGTTGACTGGCTACGAGCAGTACTTC.

Written as DNA, the CDR3 is TGCAGCGTTGATCAGGCCGTAGGTTGTGAAGCTTTCTTT. Translating it yields CSVDQAVGCEAFF. This chain links TRBV29-1 with TRBJ1-1; unclear D gene. V was trimmed by 3 bases and J by 7 bases, leaving 15 bases between them. Germline CDR1 is SQVTM and CDR2 is ANQGSEA. The CDR3 runs to 13 residues. Supplemented by reference TRBV29-1 and TRBJ1-1, the full variable domain reads SAVISQKPSRDICQRGTSLTIQCQVDSQVTMMFWYRQQPGQSLTLIATANQGSEATYESGFVIDKFPISRPNLTFSTLTVSNMSPEDSSIYLCSVDQAVGCEAFFGQGTRLTVV.

This chain uses TRBV25-1 with TRBJ2-7, with a tentative D call TRBD2 (5 bases). The germline V and J ends were trimmed by 7 bases and 4 bases, with 14 bases remaining between them. The CDR3 is 13 amino acids. The germline gives CDR1 MGHDK, CDR2 SYGVNS. CDR3 residues: CASTRSSGYEQYF. In DNA form, the CDR3 reads TGTGCCAGCACCAGATCTTCGGGGTACGAGCAGTACTTC.

The rearrangement joins TRBV6-1 to TRBJ1-5; maybe TRBD1 (5 bases). V was shortened by 2 bases and J by 3 bases, with 11 bases between the two germline ends. Per germline, CDR1 MNHNS and CDR2 SASEGT. The length of the CDR3 is 15 residues. The CDR3 DNA sequence: TGTGCCAGCAGTGAACTCCAGGGTCCCAATCAGCCCCAGCATTTT. Translation: CASSELQGPNQPQHF.

This clone has just a few counts. The chain recombines TRBV30 with TRBJ1-5, with D unclear. Deletions cut 0 bases from V and 11 bases from J, with 17 bases between. The CDR3 runs 14 residues. The germline V gene has CDR1 GTSNPN and CDR2 SVGIG (reference sequence). The CDR3 DNA is TGTGCCTGGAGTGTATCCCCGGGGAGTGGAGCCCAGCATTTT. Protein product: CAWSVSPGSGAQHF.

The chain combines TRBV20-1 with TRBJ2-7; perhaps TRBD1 as D (6 bases). The CDR3 sequence is 11 residues long. Trimming shortened V by 3 bases and J by 12 bases, and 15 bases separated the two germline ends. CDR1 is DFQATT and CDR2 is SNEGSKA in the germline V gene (reference sequence). The CDR3 loop reads CSASGAGVRYF. The CDR3 nucleotides are TGCAGTGCTAGTGGGGCAGGGGTTCGGTACTTC.

V usage is TRBV7-9 and J usage is TRBJ2-3; 12 positions agree with TRBD2. CDR1 and CDR2 (germline): SEHNR, FQNEAQ (reference sequence). The CDR3 has 17 residues. V shed 0 bases, J shed 4 bases, and the junction held 5 bases outside the gene matches. The DNA of the CDR3 is TGTGCCAGCAGCTTAGCCGGCACTAGCGGGGGGTCAGATACGCAGTATTTT. As protein: CASSLAGTSGGSDTQYF.

J is TRBJ2-7 and V is TRBV7-6; D unresolved. Per germline, CDR1 SGHVS and CDR2 FNYEAQ. This CDR3 spans 11 amino acids. The ends were cut back, 4 bases at V and 3 bases at J, with 4 bases in the middle. The CDR3 nucleotides read TGTGCCAGCAGCTCCTACTACGAGCAGTACTTC. It codes for CASSSYYEQYF.

The chain couples TRBV9 to TRBJ2-2; D is possibly TRBD2 (7 bases). CDR3 length: 15 amino acids. CDR1 SGDLS and CDR2 YYNGEE come from the germline V gene. V lost 1 base and J lost 7, with 14 bases in between. The CDR3 DNA sequence: TGTGCCAGCAGCGTATATCCGGGGGGCGGCGGGGAGCTGTTTTTT. It codes for CASSVYPGGGGELFF.

In its sample, this clone was seen once. This rearrangement joins TRBV14 to TRBJ1-3; D is uncertain. The germline V gene encodes CDR1 SGHDN and CDR2 FVKESK. The CDR3 has 13 residues. The V end lost 4 bases, the J end lost 0 bases, and 4 bases lay between the germline ends. CDR3 sequence reads: CASSPSSGNTIYF. Written as DNA, the CDR3 is TGTGCCAGCAGCCCCAGCTCTGGAAACACCATATATTTT.

V is TRBV7-8 and J is TRBJ2-1, with D perhaps matching TRBD2 (5 bases). Germline CDR1 and CDR2: SGHVS and FQNEAQ. The CDR3 sequence is 15 residues long. Trimming took 1 base from V and 8 from J, leaving 15 bases between them. The CDR3 DNA reads as TGTGCCAGCAGCTTAGAGGTGGGGTTCGGGGATGAGCAGTTCTTC. This translates into CASSLEVGFGDEQFF.

The rearrangement links TRBV28 to TRBJ1-2; D gene unclear. Trimming removed 2 bases from V and 8 bases from J, with 12 bases in between. CDR1 and CDR2 from the germline V gene are MDHEN and SYDVKM. CDR3 length equals 13 residues. The CDR3 sequence is CASSLIFTGGYTF. The CDR3 DNA is TGTGCCAGCAGTTTAATATTCACGGGGGGCTACACCTTC.

The sample holds a few counts of this clone. The rearrangement links TRBV19 to TRBJ2-2; D unclear. The CDR3 length is 13 residues. Per germline, CDR1 LNHDA and CDR2 SQIVND (reference sequence). V shed 6 bases and J shed 0 bases, with 5 bases lying between them. The CDR3 sequence: CASRTPNTGELFF. DNA for the CDR3: TGTGCCAGTAGGACACCGAACACCGGGGAGCTGTTTTTT.

The chain uses TRBV11-2 and TRBJ2-7; maybe TRBD2 (6 bases). This CDR3 contains 15 residues. From germline, CDR1 is SGHAT and CDR2 FQNNGV. V was shortened by 4 bases and J by 5 bases, with 18 bases between the two germline ends. The CDR3 DNA reads TGTGCCAGCAGCTCCCTCCAACGGGGGATCGACGAGCAGTACTTC. The encoded protein is CASSSLQRGIDEQYF.

A few counts support this clone. The chain employs TRBV5-1 and TRBJ1-1, with TRBD1 matching 7 bases. CDR1 SGHRS and CDR2 YFSETQ come from the germline V gene. This CDR3 has 15 amino acids. V lost 4 bases, J lost 7 bases, and 13 bases stayed unmatched. CDR3 region: CASSPRQGAAVEAFF. DNA for the CDR3: TGCGCCAGCAGCCCCCGACAGGGCGCGGCGGTTGAAGCTTTCTTT.

The V and J genes are TRBV9 and TRBJ2-1; the D gene is possibly TRBD1 (6 bases). The germline V and J ends were trimmed by 0 bases and 7 bases, with 14 bases remaining between them. The CDR3 spans 15 residues. Germline CDR1 is SGDLS and CDR2 is YYNGEE. The CDR3 region is CASSVEQGPWNEQFF. The CDR3 DNA is TGTGCCAGCAGCGTAGAACAGGGCCCGTGGAATGAGCAGTTCTTC. Using reference TRBV9 and TRBJ2-1 for the parts outside the CDR3, the full variable domain is DSGVTQTPKHLITATGQRVTLRCSPRSGDLSVYWYQQSLDQGLQFLIQYYNGEERAKGNILERFSAQQFPDLHSELNLSSLELGDSALYFCASSVEQGPWNEQFFGPGTRLTVL.

A few counts support this clone. This chain uses TRBV11-2 with TRBJ1-1, with a weak D call TRBD1 (5 bases). Per germline, CDR1 SGHAT and CDR2 FQNNGV. There are 16 residues in the CDR3. V was pared by 2 bases and J by 0 bases, with 13 bases between. DNA for the CDR3: TGTGCCAGCAGCTTAAAATTTGGGACTGTGAACACTGAAGCTTTCTTT. Its translation is CASSLKFGTVNTEAFF.

The chain carries TRBV6-1 and TRBJ2-4; no clear D. CDR1 is MNHNS and CDR2 is SASEGT in the germline V gene. The CDR3 has 13 residues. V was cut by 3 bases and J by 6 bases, with 9 bases left in between. DNA for the CDR3: TGTGCCAGCAGTGAGGCCTTGATAAACATTCAGTACTTC. It specifies CASSEALINIQYF.